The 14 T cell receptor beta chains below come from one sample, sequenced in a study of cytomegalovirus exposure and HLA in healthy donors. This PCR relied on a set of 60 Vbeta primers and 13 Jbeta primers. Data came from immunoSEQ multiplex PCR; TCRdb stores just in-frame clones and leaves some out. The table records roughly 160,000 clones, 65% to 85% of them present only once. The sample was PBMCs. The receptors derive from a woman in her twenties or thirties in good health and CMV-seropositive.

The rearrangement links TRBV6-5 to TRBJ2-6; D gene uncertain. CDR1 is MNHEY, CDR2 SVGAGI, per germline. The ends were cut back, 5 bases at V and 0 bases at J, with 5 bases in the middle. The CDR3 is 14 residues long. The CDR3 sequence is CASSDNSGANVLTF. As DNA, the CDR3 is TGTGCCAGCAGTGACAACTCTGGGGCCAACGTCCTGACTTTC.

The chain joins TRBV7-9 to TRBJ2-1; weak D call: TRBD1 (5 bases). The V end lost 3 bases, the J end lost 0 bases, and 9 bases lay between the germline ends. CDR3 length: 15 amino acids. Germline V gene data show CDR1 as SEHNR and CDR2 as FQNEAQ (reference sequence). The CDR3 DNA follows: TGTGCCAGCAGCTTCCTCGACAGCTCCTACAATGAGCAGTTCTTC. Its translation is CASSFLDSSYNEQFF.

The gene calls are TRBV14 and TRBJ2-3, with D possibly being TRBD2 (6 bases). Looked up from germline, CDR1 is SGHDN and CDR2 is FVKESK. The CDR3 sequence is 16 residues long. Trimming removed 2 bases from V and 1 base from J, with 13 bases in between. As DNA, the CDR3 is TGTGCCAGCAGCCAAAGTCCTGGCGGGGGCACAGATACGCAGTATTTT. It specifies CASSQSPGGGTDTQYF. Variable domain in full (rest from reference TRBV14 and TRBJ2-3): EAGVTQFPSHSVIEKGQTVTLRCDPISGHDNLYWYRRVMGKEIKFLLHFVKESKQDESGMPNNRFLAERTGGTYSTLKVQPAELEDSGVYFCASSQSPGGGTDTQYFGPGTRLTVL.

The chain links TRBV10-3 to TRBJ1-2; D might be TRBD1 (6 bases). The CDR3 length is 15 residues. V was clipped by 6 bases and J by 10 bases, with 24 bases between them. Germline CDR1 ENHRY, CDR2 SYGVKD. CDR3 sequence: CAISQRQGQGGSYTF. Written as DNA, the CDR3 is TGTGCCATCAGCCAGCGGCAGGGGCAGGGTGGATCCTACACCTTC.

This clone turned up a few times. In DNA, the CDR3 is TGTGCCAGCAGTCGCGACAGGGCTCATGGCTACACCTTC. Translated: CASSRDRAHGYTF. The V and J genes are TRBV6-6 and TRBJ1-2; 7 bases line up with TRBD1. Germline CDR1 and CDR2: MNHNY and SVGAGI (reference sequence). The J segment lost 6 bases and the V segment lost 5 bases, leaving 6 bases of the junction unmatched. The CDR3 is 13 amino acids.

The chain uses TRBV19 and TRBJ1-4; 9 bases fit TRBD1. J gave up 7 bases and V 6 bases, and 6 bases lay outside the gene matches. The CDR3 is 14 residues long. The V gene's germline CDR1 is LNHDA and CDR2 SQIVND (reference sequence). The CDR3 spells CASRRQGVGEKLFF. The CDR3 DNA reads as TGTGCCAGTAGGCGACAGGGGGTCGGTGAAAAACTGTTTTTT.

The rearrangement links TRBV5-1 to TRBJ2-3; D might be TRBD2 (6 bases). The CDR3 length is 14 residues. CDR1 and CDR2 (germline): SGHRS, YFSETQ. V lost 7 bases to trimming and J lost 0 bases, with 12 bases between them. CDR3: CASGLGRSTDTQYF. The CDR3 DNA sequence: TGCGCCAGCGGCCTCGGGAGAAGCACAGATACGCAGTATTTT.

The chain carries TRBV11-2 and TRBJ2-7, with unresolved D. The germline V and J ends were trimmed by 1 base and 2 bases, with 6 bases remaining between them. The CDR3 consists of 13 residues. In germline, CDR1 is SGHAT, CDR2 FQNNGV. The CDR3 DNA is TGTGCCAGCAGCTTAGCCAGGCCCTACGAGCAGTACTTC. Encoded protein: CASSLARPYEQYF.

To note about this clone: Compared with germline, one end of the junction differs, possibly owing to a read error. The CDR3 protein is CSSSPGHGGRNYGYTF. As DNA, the CDR3 is TGTTCCAGCAGTCCCGGACATGGGGGGAGGAACTATGGCTACACCTTC. The V call is TRBV7-9, the J call TRBJ1-2; possible D gene TRBD1, 5 bases. There are 16 residues in the CDR3. Looked up from germline, CDR1 is SEHNR and CDR2 is FQNEAQ (reference sequence). Together with reference TRBV7-9 and TRBJ1-2, the CDR3 gives the full variable domain: DTGVSQNPRHKITKRGQNVTFRCDPISEHNRLYWYRQTLGQGPEFLTYFQNEAQLEKSRLLSDRFSAERPKGSFSTLEIQRTEQGDSAMYLCSSSPGHGGRNYGYTFGSGTRLTVV.

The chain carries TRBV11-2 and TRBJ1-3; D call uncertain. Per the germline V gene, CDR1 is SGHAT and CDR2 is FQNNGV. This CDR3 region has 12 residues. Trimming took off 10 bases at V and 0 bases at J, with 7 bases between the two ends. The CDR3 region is CAIRFSGNTIYF. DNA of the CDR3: TGTGCCATCCGGTTCTCTGGAAACACCATATATTTT. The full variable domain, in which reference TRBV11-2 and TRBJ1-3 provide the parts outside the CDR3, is EAGVAQSPRYKIIEKRQSVAFWCNPISGHATLYWYQQILGQGPKLLIQFQNNGVVDDSQLPKDRFSAERLKGVDSTLKIQPAKLEDSAVYLCAIRFSGNTIYFGEGSWLTVV.

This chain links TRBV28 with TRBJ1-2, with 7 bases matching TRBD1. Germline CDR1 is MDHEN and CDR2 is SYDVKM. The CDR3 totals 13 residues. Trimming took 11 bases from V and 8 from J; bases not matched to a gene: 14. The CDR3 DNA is TGTGCCTCCTACCGCGAGGGGGCGCGGGGCTACACCTTC. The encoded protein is CASYREGARGYTF.

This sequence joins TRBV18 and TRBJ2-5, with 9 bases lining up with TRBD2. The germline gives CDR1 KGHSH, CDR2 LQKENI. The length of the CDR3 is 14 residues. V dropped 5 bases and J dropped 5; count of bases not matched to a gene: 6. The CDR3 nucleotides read TGTGCCAGCTCATTCGTAGCGGGGGCCGAGACCCAGTACTTC. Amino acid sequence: CASSFVAGAETQYF.

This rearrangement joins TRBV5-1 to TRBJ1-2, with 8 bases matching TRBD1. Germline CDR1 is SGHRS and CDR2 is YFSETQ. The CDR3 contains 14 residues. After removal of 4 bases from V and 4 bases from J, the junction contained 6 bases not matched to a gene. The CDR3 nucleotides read TGCGCCAGCAGCCGGGGACAGGAAATCTATGGCTACACCTTC. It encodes CASSRGQEIYGYTF.

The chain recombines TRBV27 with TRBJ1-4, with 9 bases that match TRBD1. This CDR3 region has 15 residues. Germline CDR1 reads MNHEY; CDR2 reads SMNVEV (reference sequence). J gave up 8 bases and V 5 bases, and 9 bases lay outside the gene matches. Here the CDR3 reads CASSPPGTGREKLFF. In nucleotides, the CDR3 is TGTGCCAGCAGTCCACCGGGGACAGGGCGCGAAAAACTGTTTTTT. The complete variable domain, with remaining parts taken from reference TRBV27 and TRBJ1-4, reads EAQVTQNPRYLITVTGKKLTVTCSQNMNHEYMSWYRQDPGLGLRQIYYSMNVEVTDKGDVPEGYKVSRKEKRNFPLILESPSPNQTSLYFCASSPPGTGREKLFFGSGTQLSVL.